This note documents a single TCR beta chain sequence. The antigen remains undetermined. The data originate from a study of response to subunit inactivated influenza vaccine. Study-wide results and caveats: Authors proposed each seasonal influenza vaccination draws in few new T cells.

TCRdb used MiXCR to reprocess the RT-PCR reads, holding one entry per CDR3 protein. The table lists around 710,000 distinct CDR3 sequences, roughly 14% of them singletons. V lost 0 bases and J 5 bases, leaving 16 bases between the germline ends. This CDR3 contains 15 residues. Germline CDR1 DFQATT, CDR2 SNEGSKA (reference sequence). The material was PBMCs from blood, obtained around 14 days before vaccination. This receptor was taken from a man aged 45 to 65 who received an inactivated influenza vaccine. V gene TRBV20-1 combines with J gene TRBJ2-5, with TRBD2 as a possible D gene (6 bases). CDR3 loop: CSARDLTSSVETQYF. The CDR3 DNA reads as TGCAGTGCTAGAGACCTTACTAGCTCCGTCGAGACCCAGTACTTC.